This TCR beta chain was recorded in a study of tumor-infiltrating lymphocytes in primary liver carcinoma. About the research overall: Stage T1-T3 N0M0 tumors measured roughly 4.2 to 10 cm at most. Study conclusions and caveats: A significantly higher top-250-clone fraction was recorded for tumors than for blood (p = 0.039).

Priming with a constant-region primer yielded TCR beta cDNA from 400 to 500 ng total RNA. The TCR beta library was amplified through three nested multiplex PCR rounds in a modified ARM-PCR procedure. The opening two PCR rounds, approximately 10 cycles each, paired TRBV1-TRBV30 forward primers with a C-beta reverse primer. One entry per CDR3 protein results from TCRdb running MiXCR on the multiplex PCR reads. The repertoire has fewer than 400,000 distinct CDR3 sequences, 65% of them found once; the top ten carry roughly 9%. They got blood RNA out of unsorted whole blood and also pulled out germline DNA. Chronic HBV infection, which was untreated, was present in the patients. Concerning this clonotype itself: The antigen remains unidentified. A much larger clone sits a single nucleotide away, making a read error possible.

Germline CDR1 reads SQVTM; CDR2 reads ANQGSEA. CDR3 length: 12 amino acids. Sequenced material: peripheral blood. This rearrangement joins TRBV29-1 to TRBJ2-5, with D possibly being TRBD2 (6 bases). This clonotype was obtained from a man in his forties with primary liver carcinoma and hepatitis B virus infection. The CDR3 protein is CSVAGGGEIQYF. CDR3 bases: TGCAGCGTTGCCGGGGGAGGAGAGATCCAGTACTTC. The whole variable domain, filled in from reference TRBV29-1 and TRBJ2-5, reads SAVISQKPSRDICQRGTSLTIQCQVDSQVTMMFWYRQQPGQSLTLIATANQGSEATYESGFVIDKFPISRPNLTFSTLTVSNMSPEDSSIYLCSVAGGGEIQYFGPGTRLLVL.